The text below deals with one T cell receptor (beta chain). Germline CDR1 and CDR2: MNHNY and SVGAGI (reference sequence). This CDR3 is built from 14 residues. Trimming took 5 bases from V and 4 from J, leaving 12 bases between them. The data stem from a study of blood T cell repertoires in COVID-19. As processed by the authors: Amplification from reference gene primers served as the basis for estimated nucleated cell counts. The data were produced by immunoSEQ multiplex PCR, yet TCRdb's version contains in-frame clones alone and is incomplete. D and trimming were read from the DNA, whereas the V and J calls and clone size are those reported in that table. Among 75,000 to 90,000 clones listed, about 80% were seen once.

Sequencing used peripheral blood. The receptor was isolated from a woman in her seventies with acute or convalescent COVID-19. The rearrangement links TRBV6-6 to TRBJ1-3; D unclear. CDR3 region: CASSEGSSGNTIYF. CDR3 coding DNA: TGTGCCAGCAGTGAGGGTTCGTCCGGAAACACCATATATTTT.